Following are 4 T cell receptor beta chains from one sample sequenced in a study of cytomegalovirus exposure and HLA in healthy donors. The study ran its PCR with 60 Vbeta and 13 Jbeta primers. The repertoire was sequenced with immunoSEQ multiplex PCR; TCRdb's copy has only in-frame clones and lacks some. The sample yields some 150,000 clones, about four fifths seen once. The sequenced sample consisted of PBMCs. The source of these receptors is a young woman in good health and CMV-seropositive.

This clone has just a few counts. J is TRBJ2-3 and V is TRBV4-2; no reliable D call. V lost 1 base to trimming and J lost 0 bases, with 8 bases between them. The germline V gene encodes CDR1 LGHNA and CDR2 YNFKEQ. CDR3 length: 15 residues. The CDR3 loop reads CASSQAITSTDTQYF. Here the CDR3 DNA reads TGTGCCAGCAGCCAAGCCATAACTAGCACAGATACGCAGTATTTT.

This clone was detected a few times. The rearrangement links TRBV2 to TRBJ2-1, with D perhaps matching TRBD2 (5 bases). Germline CDR1 and CDR2: SNHLY and FYNNEI. The CDR3 is 11 residues long. Trimming stripped 4 bases from V and 15 bases from J, with 13 bases between. The CDR3 coding sequence is TGTGCCAGCAGTGCGGACTCCAGGTCGTTCTTC. Encoded protein: CASSADSRSFF.

V gene TRBV4-2 combines with J gene TRBJ2-3; 8 positions agree with TRBD2. In germline, CDR1 is LGHNA, CDR2 YNFKEQ. Trimming cost V 5 bases and J 2 bases; bases outside gene matches: 3. The CDR3 runs to 14 residues. The CDR3, as DNA: TGTGCCAGCAGCATTAGCGGGGCCACAGATACGCAGTATTTT. Amino acids: CASSISGATDTQYF.

Here the CDR3 DNA reads TGTGCCTGGAGTGTATCCAGGGTGTGGAGCACTGAAGCTTTCTTT. This encodes CAWSVSRVWSTEAFF. The J gene is TRBJ1-1, the V gene TRBV30; possible D gene TRBD1, 5 bases. The CDR3 extends over 15 amino acids. CDR1 is GTSNPN, CDR2 SVGIG, per germline (reference sequence). V lost 0 bases and J lost 4, with 15 bases in between.